Sequencing of this TCR beta chain was carried out in a study of blood T cell repertoires in COVID-19. The wider study: Italy, Spain and the United States were the sources of the convalescent and acute COVID-19 samples.

Profiled with immunoSEQ multiplex PCR; TCRdb holds only in-frame clones, not every one. The sample has 120,000 or so clones; 84% are singletons. CDR3 length equals 15 residues. Germline CDR1 SGHTA, CDR2 FQGNSA. V lost 7 bases, J lost 1 base, and 14 bases lay in between. The chain is built from TRBV7-2 and TRBJ2-1, with a weak D call TRBD1 (6 bases). The receptor was derived from a woman aged 25 to 45 who had recovered from COVID-19. The source material was peripheral blood. The CDR3 protein is CASINRVMSYNEQFF. As DNA, the CDR3 is TGTGCCAGCATAAACAGGGTGATGTCCTACAATGAGCAGTTCTTC.